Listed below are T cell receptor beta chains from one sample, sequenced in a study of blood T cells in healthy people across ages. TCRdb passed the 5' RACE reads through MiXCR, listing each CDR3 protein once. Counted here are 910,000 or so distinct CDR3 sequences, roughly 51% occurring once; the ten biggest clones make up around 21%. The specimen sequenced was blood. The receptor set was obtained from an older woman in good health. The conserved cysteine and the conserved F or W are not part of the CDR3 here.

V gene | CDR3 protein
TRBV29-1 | SVRVDSRGPQH
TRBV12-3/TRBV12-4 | ASSLVTAMGTDTQY
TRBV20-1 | SARDLDRGLGSSYNSPLH
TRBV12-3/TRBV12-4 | ASSPLAVTDTQY
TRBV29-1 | SVEAGGDGGLDEQY
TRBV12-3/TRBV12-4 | ASGKTRDTITSEAF
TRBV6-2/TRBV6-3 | ASKRARTGGYT
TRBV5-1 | ASSSWWEQGASTDTQY
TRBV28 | ASSLLPGDGLYEQY
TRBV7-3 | ASSEDWEANEQY
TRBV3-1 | ASSFPGQGWHEQY
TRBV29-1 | SVDGSGRTDTQY
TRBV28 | ASRTGSLYSGANVLT
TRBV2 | ASSEGFFYGYT
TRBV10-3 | AISPSGRALDEQF
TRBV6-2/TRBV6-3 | ASIRGRAGAVDTQY
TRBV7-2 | ASSLDPGQNTGELF